This TCR beta chain stems from a study of T cells in Graves' hyperthyroidism and ophthalmopathy. Authors of the study amplified TCR beta CDR3 regions from RNA transcripts. With the HTBI primer set, the TCR CDR3 went through a first round of RT-PCR. TCRdb ran MiXCR on the multiplex PCR reads and lists one entry per CDR3 protein. The sample includes 530,000 or so distinct CDR3 sequences, roughly 15% of them seen just once. The study's findings and limits: The model predicted ophthalmopathy a median around six months before onset. Stable hyperthyroidism and ophthalmopathy were separated using 13 V-J signatures.

Disease lasting under 3 months, a NOSPECS grade of at least 4, and a Clinical Activity Score of at least 3 were features of the ophthalmopathy patients. PBMCs came from less than 11 ml fresh peripheral blood. The CDR3 extends over 15 amino acids. Deletions cut 1 base from V and 0 bases from J, with 12 bases between. Per germline, CDR1 SQVTM and CDR2 ANQGSEA. In its sample, this clonotype was seen once. What it binds is not known. The clonotype originates from a young woman with Graves' ophthalmopathy. The sample comprised blood. The V and J genes are TRBV29-1 and TRBJ1-1; D is unresolved. The CDR3 DNA sequence: TGCAGCGTTGAAGCTCCGAGAGGGATGAACACTGAAGCTTTCTTT. It encodes CSVEAPRGMNTEAFF.